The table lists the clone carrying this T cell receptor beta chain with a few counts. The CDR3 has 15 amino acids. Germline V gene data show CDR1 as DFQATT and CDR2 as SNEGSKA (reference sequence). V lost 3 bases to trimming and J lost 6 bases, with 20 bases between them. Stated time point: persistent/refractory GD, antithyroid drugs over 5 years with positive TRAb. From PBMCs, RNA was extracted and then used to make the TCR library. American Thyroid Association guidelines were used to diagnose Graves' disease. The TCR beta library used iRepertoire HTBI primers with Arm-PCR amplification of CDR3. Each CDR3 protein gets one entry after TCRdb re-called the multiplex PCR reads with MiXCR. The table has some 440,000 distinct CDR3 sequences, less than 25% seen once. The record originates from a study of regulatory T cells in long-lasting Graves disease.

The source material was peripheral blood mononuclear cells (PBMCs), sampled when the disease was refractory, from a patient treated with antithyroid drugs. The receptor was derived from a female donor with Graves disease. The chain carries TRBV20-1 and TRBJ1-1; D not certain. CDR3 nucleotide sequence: TGCAGTGCTAGGGAGACGGGGAGGTCGTTCCCTGAAGCTTTCTTT. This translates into CSARETGRSFPEAFF.